This T cell receptor (beta chain) was identified in a study of T cells in Graves' hyperthyroidism and ophthalmopathy. Template material for amplifying TCR beta CDR3 regions consisted of RNA transcripts. A set of HTBI primers served as the primers for a first-round RT-PCR of the TCR CDR3. TCRdb itself ran the multiplex PCR reads through MiXCR, one entry per CDR3 protein. The profile shows about 570,000 distinct CDR3 sequences, around 15% of them singletons. Criteria for exclusion of patients were uncontrolled infection, other autoimmune disease, pregnancy or lactation. Diagnoses rested on clinical symptoms, serum thyroxine and TRAb, thyroid ultrasound and orbital computed tomography. This clonotype was seen repeatedly, ten times or more. The TCR comes from a woman aged 40 to 50 with Graves' hyperthyroidism. Sequencing was carried out using blood.

In DNA form, the CDR3 reads TGTGCGGGCGGCTCCTACAATGAGCAGTTCTTC. Its protein product is CAGGSYNEQFF. The chain employs TRBV12-3 or TRBV12-4 and TRBJ2-1; D call uncertain. This CDR3 comprises 11 residues.